This passage covers 3 T cell receptor beta chains from one sample sequenced in a study of blood T cell repertoires in COVID-19. Profiling relied on immunoSEQ multiplex PCR, and the TCRdb table lists in-frame clones only, not all of them. This repertoire shows 310,000 or so clones, about nine tenths found once; its top ten account for 8% to 9%. Sequencing input: PBMCs or T cells enriched from blood (not recorded which). Source of these receptors: a woman aged 18-30 years who had recovered from COVID-19.

The chain carries TRBV10-3 and TRBJ2-3, with 8 bases fitting TRBD2. The CDR3 contains 16 residues. Germline CDR1 is ENHRY and CDR2 is SYGVKD. V trimming: 6 bases; J trimming: 2 bases; junction bases outside the gene matches: 10. The CDR3 nucleotides are TGTGCCATCAGCGTAGGGACTAGGGGGACCACAGATACGCAGTATTTT. Protein product: CAISVGTRGTTDTQYF.

The CDR3 region has the DNA TGTGCCAGCAGTTACTCGAGGGGAGGGATCAATTCACCCCTCCACTTT. It translates to CASSYSRGGINSPLHF. V is TRBV6-5 and J is TRBJ1-6; a weak D match, TRBD1 (5 bases). The length of the CDR3 is 16 residues. Trimming left V 0 bases short and J 7 bases short, with 13 bases between. Germline CDR1 is MNHEY and CDR2 is SVGAGI.

The V gene is TRBV28, the J gene TRBJ1-5, with unresolved D. V was clipped by 5 bases and J by 3 bases, with 17 bases between them. CDR3 size: 16 residues. Germline V gene sequence: CDR1 MDHEN, CDR2 SYDVKM. CDR3 protein: CASSKIQLYYNQPQHF. As DNA, the CDR3 is TGTGCCAGCAGTAAGATTCAGCTATACTACAATCAGCCCCAGCATTTT.